Following are 3 T cell receptor beta chains from one sample sequenced in a study of CD8 T cells in ankylosing spondylitis listed by TCRdb under 2017. Receptor libraries were prepared by 5' RACE. The listed sequencing device is Illumina HiSeq 2500. Using fastp at Q25 and MiXCR, TCRdb reprocessed the public reads and kept productive beta chains. Each record represents a unique CDR3 protein, reported with the most common genes and DNA among its rows. Here the sample has around 300,000 distinct CDR3 sequences; roughly 14% occur a single time. The biggest ten clones account for around 1% of the sample. What was sequenced was blood, either unsorted or a sorted T cell fraction (not recorded which). Receptors originate from a male donor with ankylosing spondylitis or in good health (not recorded which).

This clonotype was seen only a few times. V is TRBV20-1 and J is TRBJ1-6; D is possibly TRBD1 (5 bases). The length of the CDR3 is 11 residues. Trimming stripped 6 bases from V and 17 bases from J, with 17 bases between. Germline V CDR1 and CDR2: DFQATT, SNEGSKA (reference sequence). The CDR3 loop is CSANAGLFFHF. In nucleotides, the CDR3 is TGCAGTGCAAACGCGGGACTGTTCTTCCACTTT.

This clonotype was seen only a few times. The rearrangement links TRBV11-2 to TRBJ1-4, with D unclear. Per the germline V gene, CDR1 is SGHAT and CDR2 is FQNNGV. With 4 bases removed from V and 9 bases from J, the gap between germline ends came to 15 bases. The CDR3 has 14 amino acids. The DNA of the CDR3 is TGTGCCAGCAGCTCAGAAAACCTTGGAAAAAAACTGTTTTTT. Translation gives CASSSENLGKKLFF.

There are a few counts of this clonotype. J is TRBJ2-1 and V is TRBV7-8; weak D call: TRBD1 (7 bases). Trimming left V 6 bases short and J 1 base short, with 25 bases between. Germline V lookup: CDR1 SGHVS, CDR2 FQNEAQ. The CDR3 extends over 19 amino acids. CDR3 in amino acids: CASRPPRLGQGGSYNEQFF. In DNA form, the CDR3 reads TGTGCCAGCAGACCTCCTAGGTTGGGGCAGGGGGGATCCTACAATGAGCAGTTCTTC. The variable domain in full, completed from reference TRBV7-8 and TRBJ2-1, reads GAGVSQSPRYKVAKRGQDVALRCDPISGHVSLFWYQQALGQGPEFLTYFQNEAQLDKSGLPSDRFFAERPEGSVSTLKIQRTQQEDSAVYLCASRPPRLGQGGSYNEQFFGPGTRLTVL.